The 3 T cell receptor beta chains listed next were all sequenced from one sample in a study of technical replicates of blood from several donors. Libraries were prepared by immunoSEQ multiplex PCR; TCRdb keeps only in-frame clonotypes and omits some of them. The repertoire holds roughly 100,000 clones, with around 96% as singletons. Sequencing was performed on T cells isolated from PBMCs. The receptors were sampled from a human donor in good health.

The chain is built from TRBV27 and TRBJ2-7; the D gene is possibly TRBD2 (5 bases). The ends were cut back, 0 bases at V and 3 bases at J, with 12 bases in the middle. Germline assignment: CDR1 MNHEY and CDR2 SMNVEV (reference sequence). This CDR3 is 15 amino acids long. The CDR3 is CASSLSRELVYEQYF. The CDR3 DNA is TGTGCCAGCAGTTTATCTCGTGAACTAGTCTACGAGCAGTACTTC.

This chain joins TRBV4-2 and TRBJ1-3, with D unresolved. Trimming took off 6 bases at V and 0 bases at J, with 18 bases between the two ends. CDR1 and CDR2 (germline): LGHNA, YNFKEQ. The CDR3 is made up of 17 amino acids. The CDR3 spells CASSLRATDYSGNTIYF. Here the CDR3 DNA reads TGTGCCAGCAGTTTAAGGGCAACAGACTACTCTGGAAACACCATATATTTT.

Regarding this clone: The sample has other DNA sequences that encode this CDR3 too. CDR3 DNA: TGTGCCAGCAGCTCTACAGGGGGCGAGGAGACCCAGTACTTC. Translated, it gives CASSSTGGEETQYF. The chain carries TRBV7-3 and TRBJ2-5; 9 bases fit TRBD1. The CDR3 runs to 14 residues. The junction had 5 bases not matched to a gene; V was cut back by 4 bases and J by 5 bases. Germline V gene data show CDR1 as SGHTA and CDR2 as FQGTGA.